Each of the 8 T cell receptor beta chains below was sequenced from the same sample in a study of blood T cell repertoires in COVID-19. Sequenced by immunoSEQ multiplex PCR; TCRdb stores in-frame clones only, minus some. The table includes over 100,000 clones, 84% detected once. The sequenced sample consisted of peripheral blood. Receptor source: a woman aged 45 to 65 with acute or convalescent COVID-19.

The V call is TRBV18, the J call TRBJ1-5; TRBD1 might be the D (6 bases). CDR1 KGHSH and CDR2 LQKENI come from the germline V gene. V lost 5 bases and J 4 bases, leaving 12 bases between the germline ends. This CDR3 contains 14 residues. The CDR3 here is CASSSLDRNQPQHF. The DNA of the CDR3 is TGTGCCAGCTCATCCCTGGACAGAAATCAGCCCCAGCATTTT.

The CDR3 sequence is CASSQERGGSGSYNEQFF. The CDR3 coding sequence is TGTGCCAGCAGTCAGGAGCGGGGGGGCAGTGGCTCCTACAATGAGCAGTTCTTC. The V gene is TRBV6-6, the J gene TRBJ2-1; 10 positions agree with TRBD2. V shed 5 bases, J shed 0 bases, and the junction held 10 bases outside the gene matches. The CDR3 runs to 18 residues. Germline V gene data show CDR1 as MNHNY and CDR2 as SVGAGI (reference sequence).

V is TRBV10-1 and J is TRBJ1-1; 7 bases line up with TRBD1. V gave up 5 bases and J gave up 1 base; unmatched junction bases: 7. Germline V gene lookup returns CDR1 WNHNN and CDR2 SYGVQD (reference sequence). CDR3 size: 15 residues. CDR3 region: CASSPRGHPNTEAFF. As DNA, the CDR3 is TGCGCCAGCAGTCCGAGGGGGCACCCGAACACTGAAGCTTTCTTT.

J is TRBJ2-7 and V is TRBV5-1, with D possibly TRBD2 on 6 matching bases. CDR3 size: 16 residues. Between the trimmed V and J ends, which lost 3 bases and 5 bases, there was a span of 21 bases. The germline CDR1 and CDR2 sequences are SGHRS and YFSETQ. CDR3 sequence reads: CASSYPRTAGIDEQYF. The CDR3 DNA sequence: TGCGCCAGCAGCTACCCTCGGACGGCGGGGATCGACGAGCAGTACTTC.

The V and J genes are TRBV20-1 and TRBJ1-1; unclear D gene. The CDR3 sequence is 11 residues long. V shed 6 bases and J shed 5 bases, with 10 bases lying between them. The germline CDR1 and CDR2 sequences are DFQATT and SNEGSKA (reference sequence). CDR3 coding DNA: TGCAGTGCCCTGCTGAGGACTGAAGCTTTCTTT. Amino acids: CSALLRTEAFF.

The CDR3 here is CASSLKGVIAFF. The DNA of the CDR3 is TGCGCCAGCAGCCTTAAAGGGGTGATAGCTTTCTTT. The chain recombines TRBV5-1 with TRBJ1-1, with D perhaps TRBD1 (5 bases). The germline gives CDR1 SGHRS, CDR2 YFSETQ. This CDR3 has 12 residues. V was clipped by 4 bases and J by 10 bases, with 14 bases between them.

DNA of the CDR3: TGTGCCAGCAGCTCCCGGGACAGGACGATGAGCTACACCTTC. Translation: CASSSRDRTMSYTF. The chain is built from TRBV3-1 (or the pseudogene TRBV3-2) and TRBJ1-2; TRBD1 matches 8 bases. With 5 bases clipped from V and 9 bases from J, the junction kept 11 bases outside the gene matches. Germline lookup yields CDR1 LGHDT and CDR2 YNNKEL (reference sequence). This CDR3 spans 14 amino acids.

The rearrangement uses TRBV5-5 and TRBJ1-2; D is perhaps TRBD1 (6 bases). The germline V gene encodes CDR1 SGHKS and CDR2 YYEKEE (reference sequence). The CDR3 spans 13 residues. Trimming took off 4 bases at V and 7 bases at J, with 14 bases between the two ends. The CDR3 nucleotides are TGTGCCAGCAGCCAGGGACAAGTGGGTGGCTACACCTTC. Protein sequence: CASSQGQVGGYTF.